This T cell receptor (beta chain) emerged from a study of neurological immune-mediated disorders. General study results and limits: One related-CDR3 cluster, which may be a signature, held the repertoires of 18 of 34 multiple sclerosis patients after phylogenetic grouping.

Using its own MiXCR run on the 5' RACE reads, TCRdb lists one record per CDR3 protein. The profile covers tens of thousands of distinct CDR3 sequences, with less than 4% appearing a single time and 2.2% taken by the ten largest. In this sample, this clonotype turned up a few times. Its cognate antigen is unknown. The germline V gene encodes CDR1 LGHDT and CDR2 YNNKEL (reference sequence). Trimming took 8 bases from V and 3 from J, leaving 13 bases between them. CDR3 length: 14 residues. The TCR sequence derives from a woman in her forties or fifties with multiple sclerosis. The rearrangement links TRBV3-1 to TRBJ2-2; D unclear. The specimen was PBMCs. CDR3 coding DNA: TGTGCCAGCGAAGGGAACCGGGACACCGGGGAGCTGTTTTTT. As protein: CASEGNRDTGELFF.